The next 32 T cell receptor beta chains were all read from a single sample in a study of blood T cell repertoires in COVID-19. Measured with immunoSEQ multiplex PCR; TCRdb has only the in-frame clones, and not every one. The sample records about 270,000 clones, about nine tenths being singletons. Specimen: peripheral blood. Receptor source: a man aged 50-59 years with acute or convalescent COVID-19.

A remark on this clone: Other DNA sequences within the sample encode an identical CDR3. The rearrangement joins TRBV5-1 to TRBJ1-1; tentative D call: TRBD1 (6 bases). V lost 4 bases and J 4 bases, leaving 11 bases between the germline ends. Per the germline V gene, CDR1 is SGHRS and CDR2 is YFSETQ. The CDR3 is 13 residues long. CDR3 loop: CASSPTGFTEAFF. For the CDR3, the DNA is TGCGCCAGCAGCCCGACAGGTTTCACTGAAGCTTTCTTT.

As for this clone: Within the sample, other DNA sequences also encode this same CDR3. The CDR3 is CASSLSTDTQYF. The DNA for the CDR3 is TGCGCCAGCAGCCTTAGCACAGATACGCAGTATTTT. The chain joins TRBV5-1 to TRBJ2-3; D not resolved. The V gene lost 4 bases and the J gene lost 0 bases, with 3 bases spanning the gap. Germline V gene lookup returns CDR1 SGHRS and CDR2 YFSETQ. The CDR3 consists of 12 residues.

This chain joins TRBV2 and TRBJ1-4; D unresolved. This CDR3 has 14 residues. The germline gives CDR1 SNHLY, CDR2 FYNNEI. Trimming removed 2 bases at V and 3 bases at J, with 7 bases between. CDR3 sequence: CASSENRANEKLFF. CDR3 DNA sequence: TGTGCCAGCAGTGAAAATCGGGCTAATGAAAAACTGTTTTTT.

The rearrangement joins TRBV15 to TRBJ2-2, with 8 bases matching TRBD1. This CDR3 is built from 16 residues. From germline, CDR1 is LNHNV and CDR2 YYDKDF (reference sequence). The junction had 5 bases not matched to a gene; V was cut back by 3 bases and J by 2 bases. The CDR3 is CATSRRQGLNTGELFF. Written as DNA, the CDR3 is TGTGCCACCAGCAGGAGACAGGGGTTAAACACCGGGGAGCTGTTTTTT.

V is TRBV19 and J is TRBJ2-5; a weak D match, TRBD2 (5 bases). The CDR3 is 14 residues long. Per germline, CDR1 LNHDA and CDR2 SQIVND (reference sequence). V lost 1 base, J lost 7 bases, and 13 bases lay in between. DNA of the CDR3: TGTGCCAGTAGTATAGGGACGGGAAAAACGACCCAGTACTTC. It is translated as CASSIGTGKTTQYF.

The CDR3 here is CASSKGHMNTGELFF. The CDR3 bases are TGTGCCAGCAGCAAGGGACATATGAACACCGGGGAGCTGTTTTTT. The J gene is TRBJ2-2, the V gene TRBV11-2, with a tentative D call TRBD1 (6 bases). Trimming removed 5 bases from V and 1 base from J, with 11 bases in between. Germline CDR1 SGHAT, CDR2 FQNNGV. The CDR3 runs to 15 residues.

This clone was recorded only once. V usage is TRBV30 and J usage is TRBJ1-4; 8 bases match TRBD1. This CDR3 has 15 residues. Losses at the gene ends were 0 bases for V and 8 bases for J; bases not matched to a gene: 8. Germline CDR1 GTSNPN, CDR2 SVGIG (reference sequence). The CDR3 sequence: CAWSVRTGLGEKLFF. DNA of the CDR3: TGTGCCTGGAGTGTACGGACAGGGTTAGGGGAAAAACTGTTTTTT. Supplemented by reference TRBV30 and TRBJ1-4, the full variable domain reads SQTIHQWPATLVQPVGSPLSLECTVEGTSNPNLYWYRQAAGRGLQLLFYSVGIGQISSEVPQNLSASRPQDRQFILSSKKLLLSDSGFYLCAWSVRTGLGEKLFFGSGTQLSVL.

The CDR3 DNA sequence: TGTGCCAGTAGTCGCTCCGGGACACTTAATTCACCCCTCCACTTT. It translates to CASSRSGTLNSPLHF. The chain employs TRBV19 and TRBJ1-6, with D tentatively TRBD1 (6 bases). CDR1 and CDR2 from the germline V gene are LNHDA and SQIVND (reference sequence). This CDR3 spans 15 amino acids. V dropped 5 bases and J dropped 6 bases, with 14 bases sitting between them.

As for this clone: Other DNA sequences of this sample code for an identical CDR3. The J gene is TRBJ1-2, the V gene TRBV19; a possible D gene is TRBD1 (6 bases). Per germline, CDR1 LNHDA and CDR2 SQIVND (reference sequence). V was shortened by 1 base and J by 2 bases, with 8 bases between the two germline ends. This CDR3 is 14 amino acids long. The CDR3 here is CASSIATGNYGYTF. CDR3 sequence (DNA): TGTGCCAGTAGTATAGCGACAGGCAACTATGGCTACACCTTC.

The V gene is TRBV7-9, the J gene TRBJ1-6, with D possibly matching TRBD1 (6 bases). V was shortened by 5 bases and J by 7 bases, with 18 bases between the two germline ends. Per germline, CDR1 SEHNR and CDR2 FQNEAQ (reference sequence). CDR3 size: 16 residues. CDR3 amino acids: CASSPRLQGPNSPLHF. In DNA, the CDR3 is TGTGCCAGCAGCCCTAGGCTACAGGGTCCGAATTCACCCCTCCACTTT.

This clone has only one observation. The chain uses TRBV11-2 and TRBJ1-1, with TRBD1 matching 8 bases. V shed 1 base and J 1 base; nucleotides not matched to a gene: 2. CDR1 is SGHAT and CDR2 is FQNNGV in the germline V gene. This CDR3 region has 15 residues. Here the CDR3 DNA reads TGTGCCAGCAGCTTAGCAGGGGGCCGGAACACTGAAGCTTTCTTT. Encoded protein: CASSLAGGRNTEAFF.

V is TRBV3-1 (or the pseudogene TRBV3-2) and J is TRBJ2-4; D is perhaps TRBD1 (5 bases). Germline assignment: CDR1 LGHDT and CDR2 YNNKEL (reference sequence). The CDR3 has 15 residues. Trimming shortened V by 4 bases and J by 0 bases, and 10 bases separated the two germline ends. The CDR3 nucleotides are TGTGCCAGCAGCCCGGACACGATAGCCAAAAACATTCAGTACTTC. This sequence encodes CASSPDTIAKNIQYF.

The CDR3 DNA reads as TGTGCCACCAGCAGAGATCTAGGGGGACAGGTGGCCTACAATGAGCAGTTCTTC. Its translation is CATSRDLGGQVAYNEQFF. The chain is built from TRBV15 and TRBJ2-1; TRBD1 aligns across 8 bases. The CDR3 runs to 18 residues. Germline CDR1 LNHNV, CDR2 YYDKDF (reference sequence). V was pared by 0 bases and J by 2 bases, with 9 bases of the junction left unmatched.

This clone was seen only a few times. This chain links TRBV4-2 with TRBJ1-5; D gene ambiguous. The V gene lost 0 bases and the J gene lost 0 bases, with 18 bases spanning the gap. The CDR3 has 19 amino acids. Germline V gene data show CDR1 as LGHNA and CDR2 as YNFKEQ. The CDR3 region is CASSQDPPKTVYSNQPQHF. DNA for the CDR3: TGTGCCAGCAGCCAAGATCCCCCGAAAACGGTGTATAGCAATCAGCCCCAGCATTTT.

The CDR3 reads CASSPDRVTGELFF. In nucleotides, the CDR3 is TGTGCCAGCAGCCCTGACAGGGTAACCGGGGAGCTGTTTTTT. The chain joins TRBV5-6 to TRBJ2-2; 7 nucleotides agree with TRBD1. This CDR3 has 14 residues. V lost 4 bases, J lost 5 bases, and 5 bases stayed unmatched. CDR1 and CDR2 (germline): SGHDT, YYEEEE.

The J gene is TRBJ2-2, the V gene TRBV7-9; 8 bases are a match to TRBD1. CDR3 length: 15 amino acids. Germline loops: CDR1 SEHNR, CDR2 FQNEAQ (reference sequence). With V trimmed by 11 bases and J by 2 bases, 10 bases remained unmatched. CDR3 DNA sequence: TGTGCCTCCCATCCGGGACAGGTCAACACCGGGGAGCTGTTTTTT. Translation: CASHPGQVNTGELFF.

The chain joins TRBV13 to TRBJ1-2; 7 bases are shared with TRBD1. V gave up 5 bases and J gave up 3 bases; unmatched junction bases: 3. This CDR3 is 13 amino acids long. Germline CDR1 PRHDT, CDR2 FYEKMQ (reference sequence). The CDR3 DNA reads TGTGCCAGCAGCAGACAGGGTTACTATGGCTACACCTTC. Encoded protein: CASSRQGYYGYTF.

Turning to this clone: Other DNA sequences in this sample translate to the same CDR3. J is TRBJ1-3 and V is TRBV18; D uncertain. The germline V gene has CDR1 KGHSH and CDR2 LQKENI. The CDR3 has 15 amino acids. Trimming pared 0 bases from V and 0 bases from J, leaving 6 bases between. CDR3 region: CASSPPGISGNTIYF. The DNA of the CDR3 is TGTGCCAGCTCACCACCGGGCATCTCTGGAAACACCATATATTTT.

The chain recombines TRBV19 with TRBJ2-7; weak D call: TRBD2 (5 bases). From germline, CDR1 is LNHDA and CDR2 SQIVND (reference sequence). Trimming took off 4 bases at V and 12 bases at J, with 19 bases between the two ends. This CDR3 has 13 residues. The CDR3: CASSTIGRGDRYF. CDR3 sequence (DNA): TGTGCCAGTAGTACGATCGGACGGGGTGATCGGTACTTC.

The chain uses TRBV19 and TRBJ1-2; D gene ambiguous. The germline V and J ends were trimmed by 3 bases and 4 bases, with 15 bases remaining between them. CDR3 length: 15 amino acids. The germline V gene has CDR1 LNHDA and CDR2 SQIVND (reference sequence). CDR3 amino acids: CASSISQVHLYGYTF. CDR3 sequence (DNA): TGTGCCAGTAGTATCTCGCAGGTCCACCTCTATGGCTACACCTTC. Based on the CDR3 plus reference TRBV19 and TRBJ1-2, the full variable domain is DGGITQSPKYLFRKEGQNVTLSCEQNLNHDAMYWYRQDPGQGLRLIYYSQIVNDFQKGDIAEGYSVSREKKESFPLTVTSAQKNPTAFYLCASSISQVHLYGYTFGSGTRLTVV.

The rearrangement uses TRBV7-2 and TRBJ1-1; D remains unclear. Between the trimmed V and J ends, which lost 5 bases and 7 bases, there was a span of 14 bases. The CDR3 loop spans 13 amino acids. Germline lookup yields CDR1 SGHTA and CDR2 FQGNSA. The CDR3 DNA reads TGTGCCAGCAGCCTCCCTGGTCGCGGTGAAGCTTTCTTT. Translated, it gives CASSLPGRGEAFF.

This clone was observed a handful of times. The genes are TRBV9 and TRBJ1-1; 8 bases map to TRBD1. J was trimmed by 6 bases and V by 4 bases; bases with no gene match: 8. CDR1 and CDR2 from the germline V gene are SGDLS and YYNGEE. The CDR3 consists of 14 residues. The CDR3 protein is CASSKGQALAEAFF. The CDR3 region has the DNA TGTGCCAGCAGCAAGGGACAGGCACTCGCTGAAGCTTTCTTT.

V usage is TRBV4-2 and J usage is TRBJ1-1; D not certain. The V end was cut by 1 base, the J end by 4 bases, with 16 bases between. Germline V CDR1 and CDR2: LGHNA, YNFKEQ. CDR3 length equals 16 residues. The CDR3 is CASSQGLLGESTEAFF. DNA for the CDR3: TGTGCCAGCAGCCAAGGGTTGCTTGGGGAGAGCACTGAAGCTTTCTTT.

This clone was detected a few times. The chain couples TRBV5-8 to TRBJ1-5; D is unclear. V lost 6 bases and J lost 0, with 16 bases in between. Germline lookup yields CDR1 SGHTS and CDR2 YDEGEE. The CDR3 contains 16 residues. CDR3 sequence: CASTWAGPYSNQPQHF. Here the CDR3 DNA reads TGTGCCAGCACCTGGGCTGGCCCCTATAGCAATCAGCCCCAGCATTTT.

This clone was recorded once. The chain links TRBV19 to TRBJ1-5; 11 bases are a match to TRBD1. Germline V gene lookup returns CDR1 LNHDA and CDR2 SQIVND (reference sequence). CDR3 size: 15 residues. V trimming: 5 bases; J trimming: 5 bases; junction bases outside the gene matches: 5. CDR3 sequence: CASSVGTGGYQPQHF. In DNA, the CDR3 is TGTGCCAGTAGTGTCGGGACAGGGGGATATCAGCCCCAGCATTTT.

V is TRBV7-2 and J is TRBJ1-2; unclear D gene. Between the trimmed V and J ends, which lost 5 bases and 4 bases, there was a span of 11 bases. Germline V gene data show CDR1 as SGHTA and CDR2 as FQGNSA. This CDR3 comprises 13 residues. CDR3 DNA sequence: TGTGCCAGCAGCCCCTGGGGAGGCTATGGCTACACCTTC. It codes for CASSPWGGYGYTF.

This clone has only a few counts. The chain recombines TRBV19 with TRBJ2-1; a weak D match, TRBD1 (6 bases). Germline values: CDR1 LNHDA, CDR2 SQIVND (reference sequence). This CDR3 has 16 amino acids. V gave up 3 bases and J gave up 0 bases, with 12 bases separating them. The CDR3, as DNA: TGTGCCAGTAGTATCGCCGGGACACGCTCCTACAATGAGCAGTTCTTC. Translating it yields CASSIAGTRSYNEQFF.

The chain uses TRBV6-4 and TRBJ2-5, with a tentative D call TRBD2 (5 bases). This CDR3 contains 13 residues. V dropped 5 bases and J dropped 4 bases, with 11 bases sitting between them. Germline-derived CDR1 and CDR2 are MRHNA and SNTAGT. The CDR3 DNA is TGTGCCAGCAGTCCCCGTGGAGGAGAGACCCAGTACTTC. Amino acid sequence: CASSPRGGETQYF.

This clone has more than one count but fewer than ten. The genes are TRBV23-1 and TRBJ1-1; 11 bases line up with TRBD1. TRBV23-1 is given ORF status, its function remaining uncertain. V dropped 1 base and J dropped 0; count of bases not matched to a gene: 10. The CDR3 totals 19 residues. The CDR3 protein is CASSQLGKGQGDMNTEAFF. Written as DNA, the CDR3 is TGCGCCAGCAGTCAATTGGGGAAGGGACAGGGGGATATGAACACTGAAGCTTTCTTT.

The gene calls are TRBV18 and TRBJ2-2, with TRBD2 matching 8 bases. CDR3 size: 16 residues. The V and J ends lost 6 bases and 2 bases, in that order; junction bases with no gene match: 8. Per the germline V gene, CDR1 is KGHSH and CDR2 is LQKENI. The CDR3 DNA reads TGTGCCAGCTCCGACCTTAGCGGGGACAACACCGGGGAGCTGTTTTTT. Translating gives CASSDLSGDNTGELFF.

The V call is TRBV3-1 (or the pseudogene TRBV3-2), the J call TRBJ1-2; maybe TRBD1 (5 bases). Between the trimmed V and J ends, which lost 2 bases and 2 bases, there was a span of 15 bases. CDR3 size: 16 residues. Germline V gives CDR1 LGHDT, CDR2 YNNKEL (reference sequence). CDR3 nucleotide sequence: TGTGCCAGCAGCCAATGGTCCCAGACAGCGAACTATGGCTACACCTTC. Protein product: CASSQWSQTANYGYTF.

The rearrangement joins TRBV19 to TRBJ2-3; 15 positions agree with TRBD2. Germline V gene lookup returns CDR1 LNHDA and CDR2 SQIVND (reference sequence). The CDR3 extends over 16 amino acids. V dropped 8 bases and J dropped 7; count of bases not matched to a gene: 10. The CDR3 protein is CASGGLAGGIGNTQYF. In DNA form, the CDR3 reads TGTGCCAGTGGTGGACTAGCGGGGGGGATCGGAAATACGCAGTATTTT.